Below, 32 T cell receptor beta chains from the same sample are listed, as sequenced in a study of T cell clonotyping in hematopoietic cell transplantation. The table came from immunoSEQ multiplex PCR; TCRdb's copy has only in-frame clones and leaves some out. The sample lists about 5,400 clones, around 78% occurring once. The sample was peripheral blood mononuclear cells, taken 30 days after allogeneic stem cell transplant. The receptors were sampled from a male patient between 60 and 69 years old who had an allogeneic stem cell transplant from an unrelated donor, so the T cells may come from the graft donor. Some clones in this sample may be carry-over from other donors' samples.

This chain connects TRBV11-2 to TRBJ2-7, with TRBD2 matching over 14 bases. The germline V gene has CDR1 SGHAT and CDR2 FQNNGV. This CDR3 has 16 residues. V lost 5 bases and J lost 7; bases outside the gene matches: 10. CDR3 bases: TGTGCCAGCAGCAGCTGGACTAGCGGGGGGTTAGGGGAGCAGTACTTC. It codes for CASSSWTSGGLGEQYF.

The genes are TRBV7-2 and TRBJ1-2; TRBD1 agrees at 9 bases. J lost 7 bases, V lost 5 bases, and 5 bases had no gene match. The CDR3 is 13 residues long. Per the germline V gene, CDR1 is SGHTA and CDR2 is FQGNSA. The CDR3 DNA is TGTGCCAGCAGCACGGACAGGGGAAGTGGCTACACCTTC. This translates into CASSTDRGSGYTF.

The chain combines TRBV27 with TRBJ2-7; D gene ambiguous. V dropped 8 bases and J dropped 1 base, with 15 bases sitting between them. The CDR3 sequence is 14 residues long. Germline V gives CDR1 MNHEY, CDR2 SMNVEV (reference sequence). CDR3 amino acids: CASFDSGRSYEQYF. The DNA for the CDR3 is TGTGCCAGCTTCGACTCCGGACGGTCCTACGAGCAGTACTTC.

This chain connects TRBV25-1 to TRBJ2-6, with 8 positions matching TRBD1. CDR1 and CDR2 (germline): MGHDK, SYGVNS. This CDR3 is built from 18 residues. Trimming cost V 5 bases and J 0 bases; bases outside gene matches: 9. The CDR3 DNA is TGTGCCAGCAGTCCAGATTTGGGACAGGTCTCTGGGGCCAACGTCCTGACTTTC. Protein: CASSPDLGQVSGANVLTF.

V gene TRBV6-1 combines with J gene TRBJ2-7; 8 bases are a match to TRBD1. Per the germline V gene, CDR1 is MNHNS and CDR2 is SASEGT. Germline trimming cut 7 bases from V and 0 bases from J; bases unmatched to any gene: 8. CDR3 length: 15 residues. The CDR3: CASTGQTGDSYEQYF. In DNA, the CDR3 is TGTGCCAGCACCGGACAGACAGGGGACTCCTACGAGCAGTACTTC.

V gene TRBV7-9 combines with J gene TRBJ2-2; D perhaps matches TRBD1 (6 bases). The CDR3 consists of 15 residues. The germline V and J ends were trimmed by 2 bases and 4 bases, with 11 bases remaining between them. Per the germline V gene, CDR1 is SEHNR and CDR2 is FQNEAQ (reference sequence). The CDR3: CASSLKQGVTGELFF. CDR3 coding DNA: TGTGCCAGCAGCTTAAAACAGGGTGTCACCGGGGAGCTGTTTTTT.

This clone showed up just a few times. The chain couples TRBV11-2 to TRBJ2-5, with 11 nucleotides matching TRBD2. V trimming: 5 bases; J trimming: 5 bases; junction bases outside the gene matches: 7. The CDR3 loop spans 15 amino acids. Germline loops: CDR1 SGHAT, CDR2 FQNNGV. The CDR3 DNA follows: TGTGCCAGCAGCGGGACTAGCGGTGCATTTGAGACCCAGTACTTC. It yields the protein CASSGTSGAFETQYF. Supplemented by reference TRBV11-2 and TRBJ2-5, the full variable domain reads EAGVAQSPRYKIIEKRQSVAFWCNPISGHATLYWYQQILGQGPKLLIQFQNNGVVDDSQLPKDRFSAERLKGVDSTLKIQPAKLEDSAVYLCASSGTSGAFETQYFGPGTRLLVL.

The chain carries TRBV2 and TRBJ1-2; D is perhaps TRBD1 (5 bases). The germline V gene encodes CDR1 SNHLY and CDR2 FYNNEI. This CDR3 has 12 amino acids. V was shortened by 6 bases and J by 5 bases, with 10 bases between the two germline ends. The CDR3 DNA follows: TGTGCCAGCAGACAGGTAGCATATGGCTACACCTTC. As protein: CASRQVAYGYTF.

The chain carries TRBV27 and TRBJ2-7; possible D gene TRBD2, 6 bases. The V and J ends lost 8 bases and 7 bases respectively, with 15 bases between them. This CDR3 spans 12 amino acids. Germline-derived CDR1 and CDR2 are MNHEY and SMNVEV (reference sequence). The CDR3 DNA reads as TGTGCCAGCGGCCTGGGACTTGGAGAGCAGTACTTC. This codes for CASGLGLGEQYF.

J is TRBJ1-2 and V is TRBV2, with 8 nucleotides matching TRBD1. The CDR3 has 14 amino acids. Unmatched junction bases numbered 9, after V lost 4 bases and J lost 8 bases. Germline assignment: CDR1 SNHLY and CDR2 FYNNEI. The CDR3 region is CASSGQGAAEGYTF. In DNA form, the CDR3 reads TGTGCCAGCAGTGGGCAGGGGGCGGCTGAGGGCTACACCTTC.

With regard to this clone: At one end the junction does not follow the germline gene, possibly because of a read error. The V gene is TRBV5-1, the J gene TRBJ1-2; D possibly corresponds to TRBD1 (6 bases). Germline CDR1 is SGHRS and CDR2 is YFSETQ. This CDR3 is 14 amino acids long. This chain's CDR3 is CASSLGQVAGGCTF. In DNA form, the CDR3 reads TGCGCCAGCAGCTTGGGACAGGTTGCGGGGGGCTGCACCTTC.

This clone occurred once. J is TRBJ1-3 and V is TRBV6-5; D unclear. The germline V and J ends were trimmed by 6 bases and 0 bases, with 6 bases remaining between them. This CDR3 comprises 13 residues. CDR1 is MNHEY, CDR2 SVGAGI, per germline. CDR3 protein: CASSENSGNTIYF. The DNA of the CDR3 is TGTGCCAGCAGCGAGAACTCTGGAAACACCATATATTTT.

The genes are TRBV29-1 and TRBJ2-5; possible D gene TRBD2, 6 bases. This CDR3 contains 14 residues. Germline CDR1 reads SQVTM; CDR2 reads ANQGSEA. V gave up 4 bases and J gave up 6 bases, with 18 bases separating them. CDR3 in amino acids: CSVGPSLGGQTQYF. CDR3 bases: TGCAGCGTTGGCCCCTCGTTGGGGGGACAGACCCAGTACTTC.

The chain combines TRBV25-1 with TRBJ2-7; 7 bases are a match to TRBD2. J was trimmed by 4 bases and V by 6 bases; bases with no gene match: 6. The CDR3 runs 13 residues. Germline CDR1 is MGHDK and CDR2 is SYGVNS. The CDR3 DNA follows: TGTGCCAGCAGGGGAGGGGAACTTTACGAGCAGTACTTC. Translated, it gives CASRGGELYEQYF.

This rearrangement joins TRBV5-4 to TRBJ2-7; possibly TRBD2 for D (6 bases). The CDR3 has 15 amino acids. The V and J ends lost 0 bases and 4 bases respectively, with 14 bases between them. The germline V gene encodes CDR1 SGHNT and CDR2 YYREEE (reference sequence). The CDR3 nucleotides are TGTGCCAGCAGCTTGGGCCGGGACTCATTGTACGAGCAGTACTTC. As protein: CASSLGRDSLYEQYF.

This clone has just a few counts. The J gene is TRBJ1-1, the V gene TRBV11-2; no definite D call. The CDR3 loop spans 12 amino acids. V dropped 1 base and J dropped 4 bases, with 4 bases sitting between them. Looked up from germline, CDR1 is SGHAT and CDR2 is FQNNGV. The CDR3 protein is CASSLAGTEAFF. CDR3 nucleotides: TGTGCCAGCAGCTTAGCTGGCACTGAAGCTTTCTTT.

The V call is TRBV7-8, the J call TRBJ2-5; D perhaps matches TRBD2 (6 bases). The germline V gene has CDR1 SGHVS and CDR2 FQNEAQ. The CDR3 spans 16 residues. The V gene lost 0 bases and the J gene lost 4 bases, with 15 bases spanning the gap. CDR3 bases: TGTGCCAGCAGCTTAGCGACTAGGGGTACTTCAGAGACCCAGTACTTC. It is translated as CASSLATRGTSETQYF.

The chain is built from TRBV6-4 and TRBJ1-2; D unresolved. This CDR3 is 14 amino acids long. Germline lookup yields CDR1 MRHNA and CDR2 SNTAGT. V shed 4 bases and J shed 2 bases, with 11 bases lying between them. CDR3 DNA: TGTGCCAGCAGTGTAGCAGCTGGGAACTATGGCTACACCTTC. Translating gives CASSVAAGNYGYTF.

The chain is built from TRBV29-1 and TRBJ1-1, with D maybe TRBD1 (5 bases). CDR1 and CDR2 from the germline V gene are SQVTM and ANQGSEA. This CDR3 has 11 amino acids. The V gene lost 6 bases and the J gene lost 6 bases, with 11 bases spanning the gap. This CDR3 is CSVDRGAEAFF. CDR3 bases: TGCAGCGTGGACCGGGGCGCTGAAGCTTTCTTT.

V gene TRBV4-1 combines with J gene TRBJ2-3; no clear D. The CDR3 runs 13 residues. Germline CDR1 and CDR2: MGHRA and YSYEKL. Trimming removed 4 bases from V and 5 bases from J, with 10 bases in between. The CDR3: CASSPPTGDTQYF. Written as DNA, the CDR3 is TGCGCCAGCAGCCCCCCGACGGGAGATACGCAGTATTTT.

This clone was seen a single time. The genes are TRBV7-9 and TRBJ1-4, with TRBD1 as a possible D gene (5 bases). The CDR3 contains 15 residues. V lost 0 bases and J 0 bases, leaving 5 bases between the germline ends. CDR1 and CDR2 from the germline V gene are SEHNR and FQNEAQ (reference sequence). Written as DNA, the CDR3 is TGTGCCAGCAGCTTAGCCAGGGCAACTAATGAAAAACTGTTTTTT. Its translation is CASSLARATNEKLFF.

The rearrangement joins TRBV6-5 to TRBJ2-5, with no clear D. Germline assignment: CDR1 MNHEY and CDR2 SVGAGI. This CDR3 is built from 14 residues. V was cut by 7 bases and J by 7 bases, with 19 bases left in between. The CDR3 protein is CASTPSIIYVTQYF. The CDR3 region has the DNA TGTGCCAGCACCCCCTCCATAATTTACGTGACCCAGTACTTC.

This clone was detected only a few times. The J gene is TRBJ2-7, the V gene TRBV5-6, with no clear D. CDR3 length: 14 residues. The ends were cut back, 4 bases at V and 1 base at J, with 12 bases in the middle. The germline V gene encodes CDR1 SGHDT and CDR2 YYEEEE. The CDR3 DNA reads TGTGCCAGCAGCCCGCCTCAGAGATCCTACGAGCAGTACTTC. Protein product: CASSPPQRSYEQYF.

The rearrangement uses TRBV5-1 and TRBJ2-7, with 8 bases aligning to TRBD2. V shed 3 bases and J 1 base; nucleotides not matched to a gene: 6. The CDR3 is 15 residues long. The germline gives CDR1 SGHRS, CDR2 YFSETQ. CDR3 residues: CASSYSGTTSYEQYF. The CDR3 bases are TGCGCCAGCAGCTATAGCGGGACCACTTCCTACGAGCAGTACTTC.

The chain uses TRBV20-1 and TRBJ2-1, with D hard to call. The CDR3 is made up of 11 amino acids. Germline CDR1 reads DFQATT; CDR2 reads SNEGSKA (reference sequence). Here the CDR3 reads CSVSWRDEQFF. DNA for the CDR3: TGCAGCGTTAGCTGGAGAGATGAGCAGTTCTTC.

The rearrangement joins TRBV4-1 to TRBJ1-1; D remains ambiguous. This CDR3 has 14 amino acids. V dropped 5 bases and J dropped 3 bases, with 13 bases sitting between them. Germline CDR1 MGHRA, CDR2 YSYEKL. The CDR3, as DNA: TGCGCCAGCAGCGCACTACACGGGGACACTGAAGCTTTCTTT. Amino acid sequence: CASSALHGDTEAFF.

The chain couples TRBV7-9 to TRBJ1-1; 9 bases align to TRBD1. Germline CDR1 SEHNR, CDR2 FQNEAQ (reference sequence). Losses at the gene ends were 5 bases for V and 3 bases for J; bases not matched to a gene: 10. This CDR3 is built from 16 residues. The CDR3 is CASSPTRTGVDTEAFF. The CDR3 bases are TGTGCCAGCAGCCCGACAAGGACAGGGGTAGACACTGAAGCTTTCTTT.

This clone has only a few counts. The V gene is TRBV6-6, the J gene TRBJ1-2; D is unresolved. V was pared by 5 bases and J by 3 bases, with 10 bases between. The CDR3 covers 13 residues. Germline CDR1 MNHNY, CDR2 SVGAGI (reference sequence). Here the CDR3 reads CASSTGPHYGYTF. The CDR3 DNA sequence: TGTGCCAGCAGTACCGGACCCCACTATGGCTACACCTTC.

This rearrangement joins TRBV6-5 to TRBJ1-2, with D perhaps matching TRBD1 (5 bases). CDR3 length equals 14 residues. Trimming pared 6 bases from V and 3 bases from J, leaving 14 bases between. Germline CDR1 and CDR2: MNHEY and SVGAGI. The CDR3: CASRKVRGDYGYTF. The CDR3 coding sequence is TGTGCCAGCAGGAAAGTTCGGGGCGACTATGGCTACACCTTC.

The genes are TRBV7-3 and TRBJ2-2; 9 bases map to TRBD1. V dropped 5 bases and J dropped 7; count of bases not matched to a gene: 5. Germline V gene data show CDR1 as SGHTA and CDR2 as FQGTGA. This CDR3 comprises 14 residues. The DNA of the CDR3 is TGTGCCAGCAGCCGGGACAGGGATGGCGGGGAGCTGTTTTTT. This sequence encodes CASSRDRDGGELFF.

The genes are TRBV5-1 and TRBJ2-7; TRBD2 matches at 11 bases. Germline V gene data show CDR1 as SGHRS and CDR2 as YFSETQ. The CDR3 covers 15 residues. The V gene end was trimmed by 1 base and the J gene end by 4 bases; junction bases not matched to a gene: 4. In nucleotides, the CDR3 is TGCGCCAGCAGCTTGCTAGCGGGAGGTCGATACGAGCAGTACTTC. Translating gives CASSLLAGGRYEQYF.

The chain is built from TRBV11-2 and TRBJ2-1, with D possibly being TRBD2 (7 bases). Germline-derived CDR1 and CDR2 are SGHAT and FQNNGV. There are 15 residues in the CDR3. V lost 4 bases to trimming and J lost 5 bases, with 15 bases between them. This CDR3 reads CASSSGRGAHNEQFF. DNA for the CDR3: TGTGCCAGCAGCTCAGGTCGGGGGGCCCACAATGAGCAGTTCTTC.